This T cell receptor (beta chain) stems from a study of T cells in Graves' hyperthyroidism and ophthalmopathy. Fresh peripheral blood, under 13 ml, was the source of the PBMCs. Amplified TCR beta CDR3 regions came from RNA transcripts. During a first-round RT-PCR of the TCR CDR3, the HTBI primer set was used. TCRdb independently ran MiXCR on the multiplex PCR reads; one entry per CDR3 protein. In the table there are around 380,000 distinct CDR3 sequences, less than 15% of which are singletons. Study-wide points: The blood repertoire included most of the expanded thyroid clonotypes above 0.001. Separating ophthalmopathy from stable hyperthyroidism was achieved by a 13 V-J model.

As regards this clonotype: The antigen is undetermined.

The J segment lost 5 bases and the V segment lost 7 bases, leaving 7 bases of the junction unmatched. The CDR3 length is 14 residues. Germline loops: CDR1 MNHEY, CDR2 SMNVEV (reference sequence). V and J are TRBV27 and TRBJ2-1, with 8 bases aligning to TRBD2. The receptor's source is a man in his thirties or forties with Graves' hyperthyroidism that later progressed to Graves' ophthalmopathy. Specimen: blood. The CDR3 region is CASTAAGDHNEQFF. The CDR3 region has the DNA TGTGCCAGCACGGCAGCGGGGGATCACAATGAGCAGTTCTTC.